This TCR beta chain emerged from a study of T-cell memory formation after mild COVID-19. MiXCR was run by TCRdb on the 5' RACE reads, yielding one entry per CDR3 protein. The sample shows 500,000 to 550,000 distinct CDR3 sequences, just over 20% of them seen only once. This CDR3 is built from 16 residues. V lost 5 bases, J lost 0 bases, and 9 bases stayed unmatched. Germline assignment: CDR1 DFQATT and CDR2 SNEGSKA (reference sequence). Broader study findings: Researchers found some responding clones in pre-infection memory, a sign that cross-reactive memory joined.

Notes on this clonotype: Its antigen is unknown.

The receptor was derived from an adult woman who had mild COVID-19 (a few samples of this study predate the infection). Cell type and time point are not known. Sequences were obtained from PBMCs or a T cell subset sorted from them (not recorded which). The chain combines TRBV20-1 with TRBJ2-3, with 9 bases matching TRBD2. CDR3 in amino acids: CSAGGRLAASTDTQYF. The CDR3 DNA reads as TGCAGTGCTGGCGGAAGACTAGCGGCTAGCACAGATACGCAGTATTTT.